This TCR beta chain was retrieved from a study of CD8 T cells in ankylosing spondylitis. Study findings and constraints: A TCR beta motif of 7 to 9 highly homologous variants seemed to mark ankylosing spondylitis blood. Peripheral blood held disease-linked clones only at relatively low frequency, and these were CD8+. There was reportedly significant enrichment of clones that were disease-linked in matched ankylosing spondylitis synovial fluid.

About this clonotype: The antigen is not known.

The CDR3 runs 14 residues. CDR1 SGHRS and CDR2 YFSETQ come from the germline V gene. V gave up 4 bases and J gave up 2 bases, with 13 bases separating them. TCRdb reprocessed the 5' RACE reads with MiXCR, giving one entry per CDR3 protein. The table records more than 300,000 distinct CDR3 sequences, around 8% of them present only once. V gene TRBV5-1 combines with J gene TRBJ2-7; D may correspond to TRBD1 or TRBD2 (5 bases each). This clonotype was sampled from a male donor with ankylosing spondylitis. Sample: blood, either unsorted or a sorted T cell fraction (not recorded which). The CDR3 loop reads CASSQPGRAYEQYF. The CDR3 bases are TGCGCCAGCAGCCAACCGGGACGCGCCTACGAGCAGTACTTC.